This T cell receptor (beta chain) is drawn from a study of T cell repertoires in cytomegalovirus infection. TCRdb independently ran MiXCR on the reads; one entry per CDR3 protein. The data hold about 60,000 distinct CDR3 sequences, with 33% observed a single time. Study findings and constraints: It was HLA-C-restricted CMV-specific TCR beta clonotypes that dominated the response ex vivo.

The CDR3 loop spans 17 amino acids. Germline CDR1 MNHGY, CDR2 SVAAGI. The V end lost 3 bases, the J end lost 2 bases, and 16 bases lay between the germline ends. This clonotype occurred once. The antigen is undetermined. This sequence originates from a human donor in good health (CMV status not recorded). Some clones in this sample may be carry-over from other donors' samples. The rearrangement uses TRBV6-9 and TRBJ1-4; possibly TRBD1 for D (6 bases). Specimen: PBMCs, sequenced either directly or after in vitro stimulation (not recorded which). The CDR3 reads CASSYTPGQDTNEKLFF. The CDR3 DNA reads as TGTGCCAGCAGTTACACCCCGGGACAAGATACTAATGAAAAACTGTTTTTT.